A selection of T cell receptor beta chains follows, all from one sample in a study of blood T cell repertoires in COVID-19. Profiled with immunoSEQ multiplex PCR; TCRdb holds only in-frame clones, not every one. The sample gives about 190,000 clones, roughly 80% of which show up once; 12% is in the top ten. Specimen: peripheral blood. These receptors were obtained from a woman in her forties or fifties with acute or convalescent COVID-19. CDR3s include the opening cysteine and the closing phenylalanine or tryptophan. The D gene is left open where the match is weak. Clone size is given for some rows only: seen once, a few or many times, or a class if the clone is expanded.

cdr3_length: 15; d_call: TRBD1; v_call: TRBV24-1; clone_size: -; j_call: TRBJ1-4; cdr3_aa: CATSDVTGGNEKLFF; cdr3_nt: TGTGCCACCAGTGATGTGACAGGGGGGAATGAAAAACTGTTTTTT
cdr3_length: 15; d_call: TRBD1; v_call: TRBV6-5; clone_size: -; j_call: TRBJ1-5; cdr3_aa: CASSYSGQGKEPQHF; cdr3_nt: TGTGCCAGCAGTTACTCAGGACAGGGAAAGGAGCCCCAGCATTTT
cdr3_length: 13; d_call: TRBD1; v_call: TRBV6-5; clone_size: -; j_call: TRBJ1-2; cdr3_aa: CASSLRQGDGYTF; cdr3_nt: TGTGCCAGCAGTTTGAGACAGGGAGATGGCTACACCTTC
cdr3_length: 16; d_call: TRBD1; v_call: TRBV20-1; clone_size: few; j_call: TRBJ2-7; cdr3_aa: CSATDSGTGGLYEQYF; cdr3_nt: TGCAGTGCTACTGATTCCGGGACAGGGGGACTATACGAGCAGTACTTC
cdr3_length: 15; d_call: -; v_call: TRBV10-2; clone_size: -; j_call: TRBJ1-2; cdr3_aa: CASRASGEFSGGYTF; cdr3_nt: TGCGCCAGCAGGGCGTCGGGGGAGTTTTCGGGGGGCTACACCTTC
cdr3_length: 13; d_call: TRBD1; v_call: TRBV7-2; clone_size: -; j_call: TRBJ1-2; cdr3_aa: CASSMDRDLGYTF; cdr3_nt: TGTGCCAGCAGCATGGACAGGGATTTAGGCTACACCTTC
cdr3_length: 17; d_call: TRBD1; v_call: TRBV27; clone_size: -; j_call: TRBJ1-2; cdr3_aa: CASSLYPTGGSNYGYTF; cdr3_nt: TGTGCCAGCAGTTTATACCCAACAGGGGGCAGTAACTATGGCTACACCTTC
cdr3_length: 17; d_call: -; v_call: TRBV21-1; clone_size: -; j_call: TRBJ1-5; cdr3_aa: CASSKELKDRGLQPQHF; cdr3_nt: TGTGCCAGCAGCAAAGAGTTAAAGGACAGGGGGCTTCAGCCCCAGCATTTT
cdr3_length: 13; d_call: TRBD1; v_call: TRBV18; clone_size: -; j_call: TRBJ1-2; cdr3_aa: CASSLTGNYGYTF; cdr3_nt: TGTGCCAGCTCGCTGACAGGGAACTATGGCTACACCTTC
cdr3_length: 15; d_call: -; v_call: TRBV5-1; clone_size: few; j_call: TRBJ1-6; cdr3_aa: CASSLTGTYNSPLHF; cdr3_nt: TGCGCCAGCAGCCTCACAGGGACCTATAATTCACCCCTCCACTTT
cdr3_length: 15; d_call: TRBD1; v_call: TRBV11-2; clone_size: -; j_call: TRBJ2-7; cdr3_aa: CASSLDRGQTYEQYF; cdr3_nt: TGTGCCAGCAGCTTGGACAGGGGGCAGACCTACGAGCAGTACTTC
cdr3_length: 13; d_call: TRBD1; v_call: TRBV6-5; clone_size: -; j_call: TRBJ1-1; cdr3_aa: CASRRQGSTEAFF; cdr3_nt: TGTGCCAGCAGACGACAGGGATCCACTGAAGCTTTCTTT
cdr3_length: 21; d_call: -; v_call: TRBV21-1; clone_size: -; j_call: TRBJ2-3; cdr3_aa: CASLKSTPGQRPSGKTDTQYF; cdr3_nt: TGTGCCAGCCTCAAATCTACTCCGGGACAGAGACCTAGCGGGAAAACAGATACGCAGTATTTT
cdr3_length: 14; d_call: TRBD1; v_call: TRBV29-1; clone_size: -; j_call: TRBJ2-7; cdr3_aa: CSVDSGQGTYEQYF; cdr3_nt: TGCAGCGTTGATTCCGGACAGGGGACCTACGAGCAGTACTTC
cdr3_length: 15; d_call: -; v_call: TRBV7-8; clone_size: -; j_call: TRBJ1-6; cdr3_aa: CASSLEGRGGSPLHF; cdr3_nt: TGTGCCAGCAGCCTAGAAGGACGGGGAGGGTCACCCCTCCACTTT
cdr3_length: 12; d_call: -; v_call: TRBV3-1/TRBV3-2; clone_size: -; j_call: TRBJ2-3; cdr3_aa: CASSPNTDTQYF; cdr3_nt: TGTGCCAGCAGCCCAAACACAGATACGCAGTATTTT
cdr3_length: 13; d_call: -; v_call: TRBV27; clone_size: -; j_call: TRBJ1-1; cdr3_aa: CASRDRGNTEAFF; cdr3_nt: TGTGCCAGCAGGGATAGGGGGAACACTGAAGCTTTCTTT
cdr3_length: 13; d_call: TRBD1; v_call: TRBV30; clone_size: -; j_call: TRBJ2-2; cdr3_aa: CAWGQGWGGELFF; cdr3_nt: TGTGCCTGGGGACAGGGATGGGGCGGGGAGCTGTTTTTT
cdr3_length: 16; d_call: -; v_call: TRBV10-3; clone_size: once; j_call: TRBJ2-5; cdr3_aa: CAISLTPRQEEETQYF; cdr3_nt: TGTGCCATCAGTTTAACCCCGAGGCAGGAGGAAGAGACCCAGTACTTC
cdr3_length: 14; d_call: -; v_call: TRBV7-9; clone_size: -; j_call: TRBJ2-7; cdr3_aa: CASSLGLALREQYF; cdr3_nt: TGTGCCAGCAGCTTAGGGCTAGCCCTGCGCGAGCAGTACTTC
cdr3_length: 15; d_call: -; v_call: TRBV19; clone_size: few; j_call: TRBJ1-4; cdr3_aa: CASSIGGLSGEKLFF; cdr3_nt: TGTGCCAGTAGTATAGGAGGGCTCTCGGGGGAAAAACTGTTTTTT
cdr3_length: 15; d_call: -; v_call: TRBV19; clone_size: -; j_call: TRBJ2-7; cdr3_aa: CASSRERGSSYEQYF; cdr3_nt: TGTGCCAGTAGTAGAGAACGAGGGAGCTCCTACGAGCAGTACTTC
cdr3_length: 16; d_call: TRBD1; v_call: TRBV18; clone_size: -; j_call: TRBJ2-7; cdr3_aa: CASSLYPDRGLGEQYF; cdr3_nt: TGTGCCAGCTCACTCTACCCGGACAGGGGGCTAGGCGAGCAGTACTTC
cdr3_length: 14; d_call: -; v_call: TRBV21-1; clone_size: -; j_call: TRBJ1-5; cdr3_aa: CANLGQEKYQPQHF; cdr3_nt: TGTGCCAACCTGGGACAGGAAAAATATCAGCCCCAGCATTTT